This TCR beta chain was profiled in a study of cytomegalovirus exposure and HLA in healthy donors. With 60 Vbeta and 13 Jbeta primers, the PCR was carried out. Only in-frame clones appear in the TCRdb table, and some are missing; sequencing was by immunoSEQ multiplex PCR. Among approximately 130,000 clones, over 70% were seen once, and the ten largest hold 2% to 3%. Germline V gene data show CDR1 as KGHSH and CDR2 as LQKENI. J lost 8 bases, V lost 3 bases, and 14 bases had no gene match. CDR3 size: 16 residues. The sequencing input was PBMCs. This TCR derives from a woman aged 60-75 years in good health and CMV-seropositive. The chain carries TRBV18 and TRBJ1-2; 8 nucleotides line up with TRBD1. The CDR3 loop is CASSPGDRGLSVGYTF. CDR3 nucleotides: TGTGCCAGCTCACCTGGAGACAGGGGTTTATCGGTAGGCTACACCTTC.